These 27 T cell receptor beta chains came from one sample sequenced in a study of identical twins. One entry per CDR3 protein, called by TCRdb with MiXCR from the 5' RACE reads. The sample holds 1.5 million to 2 million distinct CDR3 sequences, less than 40% seen once. Sequenced sample: cord blood. The source of these receptors is a newborn girl in good health.

The J gene is TRBJ2-1, the V gene TRBV28, with D possibly TRBD2 on 5 matching bases. With 7 bases removed from V and 8 bases from J, the gap between germline ends came to 18 bases. The germline gives CDR1 MDHEN, CDR2 SYDVKM. The CDR3 length is 14 residues. In DNA, the CDR3 is TGTGCCAGCACTTACGGACCAGCGGCATATGAGCAGTTCTTC. Translated, it gives CASTYGPAAYEQFF. The full variable domain, completed using reference TRBV28 and TRBJ2-1, is DVKVTQSSRYLVKRTGEKVFLECVQDMDHENMFWYRQDPGLGLRLIYFSYDVKMKEKGDIPEGYSVSREKKERFSLILESASTNQTSMYLCASTYGPAAYEQFFGPGTRLTVL.

The V and J genes are TRBV12-3 or TRBV12-4 and TRBJ2-7; 10 positions agree with TRBD2. Losses at the gene ends were 3 bases for V and 3 bases for J; bases not matched to a gene: 8. CDR3 size: 16 residues. The CDR3 DNA sequence: TGTGCCAGCAGTTTCCAAACTAGCGGGGTGGTCTACGAGCAGTACTTC. Residues: CASSFQTSGVVYEQYF.

The J gene is TRBJ2-3, the V gene TRBV20-1; D uncertain. This CDR3 has 14 amino acids. Trimming left V 3 bases short and J 2 bases short, with 12 bases between. Germline V gene lookup returns CDR1 DFQATT and CDR2 SNEGSKA (reference sequence). The CDR3 region has the DNA TGCAGTGCTAGGAAGCCGGCGGCCACAGATACGCAGTATTTT. The encoded protein is CSARKPAATDTQYF.

This clonotype was counted once. At one boundary the junction diverges from the germline segment, which might be a read error. The chain uses TRBV25-1 and TRBJ1-1, with a tentative D call TRBD1 (5 bases). This CDR3 is built from 15 residues. Germline CDR1 MGHDK, CDR2 SYGVNS. The CDR3 sequence: CPSSEGPGWNTEAFF. CDR3 DNA sequence: TGTCCCAGCAGTGAGGGTCCAGGGTGGAACACTGAAGCTTTCTTT.

The chain has TRBV7-2 and TRBJ2-3; D unresolved. The CDR3 runs 12 residues. From germline, CDR1 is SGHTA and CDR2 FQGNSA. Trimming cost V 5 bases and J 10 bases, with 13 bases left between them. CDR3 in amino acids: CASSPPTISQYF. CDR3 nucleotides: TGTGCCAGCAGCCCCCCGACAATTTCGCAGTATTTT.

This clonotype was observed a few times. The rearrangement joins TRBV4-2 to TRBJ1-2; no reliable D call. The CDR3 contains 15 residues. V dropped 0 bases and J dropped 2 bases, with 10 bases sitting between them. Germline CDR1 reads LGHNA; CDR2 reads YNFKEQ. The CDR3 protein is CASSQDQTVNYGYTF. CDR3 sequence (DNA): TGTGCCAGCAGCCAAGATCAGACCGTGAACTATGGCTACACCTTC.

This clonotype was counted many times. This chain uses TRBV10-3 with TRBJ1-2; 9 positions agree with TRBD1. The length of the CDR3 is 14 residues. The germline V gene encodes CDR1 ENHRY and CDR2 SYGVKD. Trimming removed 4 bases from V and 4 bases from J; junction bases left unmatched: 4. CDR3: CAISGDRVSYGYTF. The CDR3 region has the DNA TGTGCCATCAGTGGGGACAGGGTGAGCTATGGCTACACCTTC.

This clonotype turned up a few times. The chain couples TRBV6-1 to TRBJ2-5; D may correspond to TRBD1 or TRBD2 (6 bases each). Trimming took 3 bases from V and 4 from J, leaving 9 bases between them. The CDR3 is 13 residues long. From germline, CDR1 is MNHNS and CDR2 SASEGT. In nucleotides, the CDR3 is TGTGCCAGCAGTGATAGGGGGGCAGAGACCCAGTACTTC. Residues: CASSDRGAETQYF.

The chain links TRBV14 to TRBJ2-3; TRBD1 agrees at 8 bases. This CDR3 has 16 residues. V lost 0 bases, J lost 2 bases, and 4 bases stayed unmatched. The V gene's germline CDR1 is SGHDN and CDR2 FVKESK. CDR3 sequence (DNA): TGTGCCAGCAGCCAAGATCTGGGACAGGTCACAGATACGCAGTATTTT. Residues: CASSQDLGQVTDTQYF.

This chain connects TRBV24-1 to TRBJ2-5, with D possibly TRBD2 on 6 matching bases. The germline V gene encodes CDR1 KGHDR and CDR2 SFDVKD. The CDR3 is 12 amino acids. The V and J ends lost 4 bases and 11 bases respectively, with 13 bases between them. CDR3 nucleotides: TGTGCCACCAGTGACGAGACTAGTAAGCAGTACTTC. This sequence encodes CATSDETSKQYF.

This clonotype was recorded a few times. V is TRBV5-1 and J is TRBJ2-2, with 7 bases that match TRBD2. The CDR3 extends over 18 amino acids. Losses at the gene ends were 1 base for V and 2 bases for J; bases not matched to a gene: 11. Germline-derived CDR1 and CDR2 are SGHRS and YFSETQ. CDR3 sequence reads: CASSLTTSPRANTGELFF. DNA of the CDR3: TGCGCCAGCAGCTTGACGACTAGCCCTAGGGCAAACACCGGGGAGCTGTTTTTT.

This clonotype has a handful of counts. The chain links TRBV29-1 to TRBJ2-1; D unresolved. The CDR3 contains 13 residues. Germline assignment: CDR1 SQVTM and CDR2 ANQGSEA. V lost 4 bases, J lost 4 bases, and 11 bases lay in between. This CDR3 reads CSVGVESYNEQFF. CDR3 sequence (DNA): TGCAGCGTTGGAGTTGAATCTTACAATGAGCAGTTCTTC.

The rearrangement uses TRBV9 and TRBJ2-5; possible D gene TRBD1, 6 bases. Germline-derived CDR1 and CDR2 are SGDLS and YYNGEE. Trimming removed 0 bases from V and 1 base from J, with 13 bases in between. The CDR3 consists of 16 residues. DNA of the CDR3: TGTGCCAGCAGCGTAGTCTCAGGGGCATTCCAAGAGACCCAGTACTTC. Residues: CASSVVSGAFQETQYF.

This clonotype showed up just a few times. The chain uses TRBV20-1 and TRBJ2-7; TRBD1 matches at 9 bases. The length of the CDR3 is 17 residues. J lost 2 bases, V lost 0 bases, and 11 bases had no gene match. CDR1 is DFQATT and CDR2 is SNEGSKA in the germline V gene (reference sequence). CDR3: CSARDLVGTGSPYEQYF. The CDR3 region has the DNA TGCAGTGCTAGAGATCTGGTCGGGACAGGGTCCCCCTACGAGCAGTACTTC.

This sequence joins TRBV3-1 and TRBJ2-1; 7 bases map to TRBD1. The germline V gene has CDR1 LGHDT and CDR2 YNNKEL (reference sequence). The CDR3 is 20 residues long. V dropped 4 bases and J dropped 0; count of bases not matched to a gene: 18. CDR3 protein: CASSRDPGQTWLSSYNEQFF. CDR3 nucleotide sequence: TGTGCCAGCAGCCGCGATCCGGGACAGACATGGCTTAGCTCCTACAATGAGCAGTTCTTC.

The chain links TRBV12-3 or TRBV12-4 to TRBJ1-5; D is ambiguous. V was pared by 3 bases and J by 6 bases, with 9 bases between. The CDR3 spans 13 residues. The DNA of the CDR3 is TGTGCCAGCAGTTTTTTTGGCGGTCAGCCCCAGCATTTT. It codes for CASSFFGGQPQHF.

This clonotype showed up just a few times. This rearrangement joins TRBV5-6 to TRBJ1-2, with 9 bases lining up with TRBD1. CDR1 and CDR2 from the germline V gene are SGHDT and YYEEEE. The CDR3 consists of 15 residues. Unmatched junction bases numbered 6, after V lost 2 bases and J lost 4 bases. CDR3 DNA sequence: TGTGCCAGCAGCTTCGGGGAGACAGGGGGCTATGGCTACACCTTC. It yields the protein CASSFGETGGYGYTF.

Many counts were recorded for this clonotype. This chain joins TRBV12-3 or TRBV12-4 and TRBJ1-2; D uncertain. V was cut by 5 bases and J by 4 bases, with 14 bases left in between. There are 14 residues in the CDR3. The CDR3 protein is CASSPQPLGYGYTF. The CDR3 DNA reads TGTGCCAGCAGTCCCCAACCGCTGGGCTATGGCTACACCTTC.

This clonotype was observed a handful of times. The gene calls are TRBV12-3 or TRBV12-4 and TRBJ2-5; D is ambiguous. The CDR3 sequence is 17 residues long. Trimming stripped 0 bases from V and 1 base from J, with 15 bases between. The chain's CDR3 is CASSLARLQGLQETQYF. For the CDR3, the DNA is TGTGCCAGCAGTTTAGCGCGGCTACAAGGGCTCCAAGAGACCCAGTACTTC.

The chain employs TRBV27 and TRBJ2-3; 10 nucleotides line up with TRBD2. V gave up 2 bases and J gave up 3 bases; unmatched junction bases: 8. CDR3 length: 17 amino acids. The germline CDR1 and CDR2 sequences are MNHEY and SMNVEV (reference sequence). The CDR3 DNA is TGTGCCAGCAGTTTAACCCGGACGGGACTAGCGACAGATACGCAGTATTTT. Translation gives CASSLTRTGLATDTQYF.

In its sample, this clonotype was seen a few times. V is TRBV7-9 and J is TRBJ2-5; D is unclear. Trimming removed 1 base from V and 4 bases from J, with 7 bases in between. The CDR3 loop spans 13 amino acids. Per the germline V gene, CDR1 is SEHNR and CDR2 is FQNEAQ (reference sequence). The CDR3 here is CASSLVLGETQYF. The DNA of the CDR3 is TGTGCCAGCAGCTTAGTTTTGGGAGAGACCCAGTACTTC.

This clonotype was found many times. The genes are TRBV29-1 and TRBJ2-1, with D perhaps matching TRBD1 (5 bases). Deletions cut 6 bases from V and 3 bases from J, with 12 bases between. The CDR3 extends over 13 amino acids. CDR1 SQVTM and CDR2 ANQGSEA come from the germline V gene. CDR3 bases: TGCAGCGTGGCCGACAGAAGCTACAATGAGCAGTTCTTC. As protein: CSVADRSYNEQFF.

This clonotype was counted a few times. V is TRBV7-9 and J is TRBJ1-6, with D unclear. CDR1 is SEHNR, CDR2 FQNEAQ, per germline (reference sequence). CDR3 length: 11 residues. V was trimmed by 5 bases and J by 8 bases, leaving 4 bases between them. CDR3: CASSPDSPLHF. In DNA, the CDR3 is TGTGCCAGCAGCCCCGATTCACCCCTCCACTTT.

The table lists this clonotype with a few counts. The chain links TRBV7-8 to TRBJ2-1; perhaps TRBD2 as D (6 bases). V dropped 5 bases and J dropped 5 bases, with 16 bases sitting between them. The CDR3 totals 15 residues. Germline CDR1 and CDR2: SGHVS and FQNEAQ. The CDR3 sequence: CASSVRDLTHNEQFF. CDR3 in DNA: TGTGCCAGCAGCGTCCGGGACTTAACCCACAATGAGCAGTTCTTC.

A word on this clonotype: This clone may be a read error of a much larger clone one base away. This rearrangement joins TRBV27 to TRBJ1-2, with TRBD1 matching 8 bases. Germline-derived CDR1 and CDR2 are MNHEY and SMNVEV (reference sequence). The CDR3 is 13 residues long. V dropped 6 bases and J dropped 7; count of bases not matched to a gene: 7. This chain's CDR3 is CASRRTGSCGYTF. CDR3 DNA: TGTGCCAGCAGACGGACAGGGAGCTGTGGCTACACCTTC.

The rearrangement uses TRBV6-5 and TRBJ1-4; D uncertain. This CDR3 contains 14 residues. Germline V gene data show CDR1 as MNHEY and CDR2 as SVGAGI. V was clipped by 2 bases and J by 2 bases, with 6 bases between them. The CDR3 nucleotides read TGTGCCAGCAGTTACCAGGAGACTAATGAAAAACTGTTTTTT. Protein product: CASSYQETNEKLFF.

CDR3 protein: CASSILFYNEQFF. The CDR3 DNA follows: TGTGCCAGTAGTATTCTCTTTTACAATGAGCAGTTCTTC. J is TRBJ2-1 and V is TRBV19; D gene unclear. V shed 3 bases and J shed 4 bases, with 7 bases lying between them. CDR3 length: 13 amino acids. CDR1 LNHDA and CDR2 SQIVND come from the germline V gene (reference sequence).